This T cell receptor beta chain was found in a study of blood T cells in healthy people across ages. Next came a second PCR, run for about 7 to 12 cycles, which used a sample-barcoded 5' primer along with a J-beta primer mix. Every cDNA was tagged by a template-switch adaptor with 12 random nucleotides. Each CDR3 protein gets one entry after TCRdb re-called the 5' RACE reads with MiXCR. The sample has hundreds of thousands of distinct CDR3 sequences, about 25% seen once. These sequences were also reported in another study, on T cells of mothers and their children. That work adds: Across the analysis, no persistent microchimeric T cell clones were detected.

Sequencing used blood. The clonotype originates from a boy aged 5-17 years in good health.

CDR3 bases: TGCAGCGTCTTCGCCGGGACAGGGGTTCAAGAGACCCAGTACTTC. Its protein is CSVFAGTGVQETQYF. The rearrangement uses TRBV29-1 and TRBJ2-5; 10 nucleotides match TRBD1. V lost 6 bases to trimming and J lost 2 bases; unmatched junction nucleotides: 9. This CDR3 is built from 15 residues. Germline CDR1 SQVTM, CDR2 ANQGSEA.